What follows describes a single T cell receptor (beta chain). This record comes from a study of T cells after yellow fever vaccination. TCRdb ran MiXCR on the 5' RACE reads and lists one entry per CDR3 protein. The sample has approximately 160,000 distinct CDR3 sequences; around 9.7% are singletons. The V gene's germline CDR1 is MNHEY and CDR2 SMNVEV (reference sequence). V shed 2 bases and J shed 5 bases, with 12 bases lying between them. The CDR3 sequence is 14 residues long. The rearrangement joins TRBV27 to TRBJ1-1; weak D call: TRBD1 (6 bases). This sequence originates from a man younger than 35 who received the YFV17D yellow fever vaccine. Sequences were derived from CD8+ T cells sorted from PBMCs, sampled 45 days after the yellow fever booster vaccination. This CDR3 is CASSLGGRGTEAFF. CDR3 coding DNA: TGTGCCAGCAGTTTAGGGGGGCGAGGGACTGAAGCTTTCTTT.